A selection of T cell receptor beta chains follows, all from one sample in a study of T cells in Graves' hyperthyroidism and ophthalmopathy. TCRdb used MiXCR to reprocess the multiplex PCR reads, holding one entry per CDR3 protein. The table includes over 350,000 distinct CDR3 sequences, 11% to 15% detected once. Sequenced input: blood. The receptor set was obtained from a man between 50 and 59 years old with Graves' ophthalmopathy. Both conserved end residues are part of each CDR3. A D gene is named only where the DNA matches it firmly. Some rows have no size entry. The others give once, few or many, or a class for an expanded clone.

V gene	D gene	J gene	clone size	CDR3 DNA	CDR3 protein
TRBV28	TRBD2	TRBJ2-7	many	TGTGCCAGCAGTTTAGCTAGCGGGGACTACGAGCAGTACTTC	CASSLASGDYEQYF
TRBV20-1	.	TRBJ1-5	many	TGCAGTGCTAGAGGGTCCGGGCTCAATCAGCCCCAGCATTTT	CSARGSGLNQPQHF
TRBV2	.	TRBJ2-5	many	TGTGCCAGCAGGTTGACAGGTTCACAAGAGACCCAGTACTTC	CASRLTGSQETQYF
TRBV7-9	.	TRBJ2-1	few	TGTGCCAGCAGCTACAGCGATAGCGATGAGCAGTTCTTC	CASSYSDSDEQFF
TRBV20-1	TRBD2	TRBJ2-1	many	TGCAGTGCTAGTTCCGGCCTAGCGGGTTACAATGAGCAGTTCTTC	CSASSGLAGYNEQFF
TRBV7-6	.	TRBJ2-2	once	TGTGCCAGCAGCTTAGAGGGAACGGGTATAAACACCGGGGAGCTGTTTTTT	CASSLEGTGINTGELFF
TRBV19	.	TRBJ2-7	many	TGTGCCAGTAGTATAGAAGCGGACATTCTTCAGTCCTACGAGCAGTACTTC	CASSIEADILQSYEQYF
TRBV9	.	TRBJ2-1	.	TGTGCCAGCAGCCCGCAGGCAGGGGAATACAATGAGCAGTTCTTC	CASSPQAGEYNEQFF
TRBV6-5	.	TRBJ1-6	few	TGTGCCAGCAGTTTACGGTCCCCAATTAATTCACCCCTCCACTTT	CASSLRSPINSPLHF
TRBV11-2	TRBD2	TRBJ2-3	few	TGTGCCAGCAGCTTAAATAGCGGGAGTTCTGATACGCAGTATTTT	CASSLNSGSSDTQYF
TRBV25-1	.	TRBJ1-1	few	TGTGCCAGCAGTGCTATCCAGGGCACTGAAGCTTTCTTT	CASSAIQGTEAFF
TRBV4-1	.	TRBJ1-1	.	TGCGCCAGCAGCCCCACGGGGTCGGGGGACACTGAAGCTTTCTTT	CASSPTGSGDTEAFF
TRBV6-2/TRBV6-3	TRBD2	TRBJ2-3	.	TGTGCCAGCAGTCAGGGACTAGCGGGGCCCACAGATACGCAGTATTTT	CASSQGLAGPTDTQYF
TRBV9	.	TRBJ2-2	few	TGTGCCAGCAGCGTAACAGGGAACACCGGGGAGCTGTTTTTT	CASSVTGNTGELFF
TRBV7-3	.	TRBJ2-2	many	TGTGCCAGCGGGGGCGGGAGCGAGACCGGGGAGCTGTTTTTT	CASGGGSETGELFF
TRBV3-1	.	TRBJ1-2	many	TGTGCCAGCAGCCAAAAGCCTAGCGGACAGTCGTATGGCTACACCTTC	CASSQKPSGQSYGYTF
TRBV3-1	TRBD2	TRBJ2-1	many	TGTGCCAGCAGCCAAACTAAGGGACTAGCGGGGACAGATGAGCAGTTCTTC	CASSQTKGLAGTDEQFF
TRBV6-5	TRBD1	TRBJ2-5	.	TGTGCCAGCAGTTCCCCCGACAGGGAGAAAGAGACCCAGTACTTC	CASSSPDREKETQYF
TRBV12-3/TRBV12-4	.	TRBJ2-7	.	TGTGCCAGCAGTAGTACAGGGAATTACGAGCAGTACTTC	CASSSTGNYEQYF
TRBV6-1	.	TRBJ2-3	few	TGTGCCAGCAGTGGCCCTAAGAGCCGGCGGTCTGATACGCAGTATTTT	CASSGPKSRRSDTQYF
TRBV5-1	.	TRBJ2-6	many	TGCGCCAGCACTCCTGGCTCTGGGGCCAACGTCCTGACTTTC	CASTPGSGANVLTF
TRBV7-2	TRBD1	TRBJ2-1	few	TGTGCCAGCAGCCACGGGACAGGGGCCTCTGAGCAGTTCTTC	CASSHGTGASEQFF
TRBV2	.	TRBJ1-1	.	TGTGCCAGCATCGTTGAGGGCCCCACTGAAGCTTTCTTT	CASIVEGPTEAFF
TRBV3-1	TRBD2	TRBJ2-1	many	TGTGCCAGCAGCCAAGTGGAGCGGGAGGGTTACAATGAGCAGTTCTTC	CASSQVEREGYNEQFF
TRBV6-2/TRBV6-3	.	TRBJ2-1	.	TGTGCCAGCAGTTACTCGAGAGTGGGTTGGACTGAGCAGTTCTTC	CASSYSRVGWTEQFF
TRBV20-1	.	TRBJ2-7	many	TGCAGTATTTGGGGTCCGGGTCTCAACGAGCAGTACTTC	CSIWGPGLNEQYF
TRBV27	.	TRBJ2-1	.	TGTGCCAGCAGCAGCGAAAGTCTATCCAATGAGCAGTTCTTC	CASSSESLSNEQFF
TRBV19	.	TRBJ2-1	.	TGTGCCAGTAGTATCAGGGGTCCCTCCTACAATGAGCAGTTCTTC	CASSIRGPSYNEQFF
TRBV20-1	.	TRBJ2-2	few	TGCAGTGCTGGAAAACAGGCCGGGGAGCTGTTTTTT	CSAGKQAGELFF
TRBV7-9	.	TRBJ2-7	many	TGTGCCAGCAGCCCACGGCCCCCAGGCTACGAGCAGTACTTC	CASSPRPPGYEQYF
TRBV19	.	TRBJ2-3	.	TGTGCCAGTAGTATAGGGAGCACAGATACGCAGTATTTT	CASSIGSTDTQYF
TRBV2	.	TRBJ2-1	many	TGTGCCAGCAGTGTAGGAGGTTACAATGAGCAGTTCTTC	CASSVGGYNEQFF
TRBV6-5	TRBD2	TRBJ2-7	few	TGTGCCAGCAGTTACCGAATAGGGACTAGCGGGAGTTACGAGCAGTACTTC	CASSYRIGTSGSYEQYF
TRBV5-8	.	TRBJ2-7	few	TGTGCCAGCACCCTCACCCAATACGAGCAGTACTTC	CASTLTQYEQYF
TRBV12-3/TRBV12-4	.	TRBJ1-1	many	TGTGCCAGCAGTTTAGGCGGGGCTCAAAACACTGAAGCTTTCTTT	CASSLGGAQNTEAFF
TRBV19	TRBD2	TRBJ2-3	many	TGTGCCAGTAGCATAGCGGGAGGTACAGATACGCAGTATTTT	CASSIAGGTDTQYF
TRBV7-9	TRBD2	TRBJ2-1	few	TGTGCCACAAAGGGACTAGCGGACCGAGGAGGCGGTAGCTCCTACAATGAGCAGTCCTTC	CATKGLADRGGGSSYNEQSF
TRBV18	.	TRBJ1-1	.	TGTGCCAGCTCACCATGGGACTACACTGAAGCTTTCTTT	CASSPWDYTEAFF
TRBV5-8	TRBD2	TRBJ2-3	many	TGTGCCAGCAGCTTAGCGGGAGGGTCGAATACGCAGTATTTT	CASSLAGGSNTQYF
TRBV20-1	.	TRBJ2-5	few	TGCAGTGCTAGTTTCCCAGGGGACCAAGAGACCCAGTACTTC	CSASFPGDQETQYF
TRBV28	TRBD2	TRBJ2-1	many	TGTGCCAGCAGTTACTTCCCCGGGAGGTACAATGAGCAGTTCTTC	CASSYFPGRYNEQFF
TRBV29-1	.	TRBJ2-1	.	TGCAGCGTTGAGATGGCGGGGAACTACAATGAGCAGTTCTTC	CSVEMAGNYNEQFF
TRBV20-1	TRBD2	TRBJ2-3	.	TGCAGTGCTAGGAGCGGGGGGGGCACAGATACGCAGTATTTT	CSARSGGGTDTQYF
TRBV2	TRBD1	TRBJ2-2	many	TGTGCCAGCAGTGGACCCGTACCGGGACAGGGTTTGGACACCGGGGAGCTGTTTTTT	CASSGPVPGQGLDTGELFF
TRBV3-1	.	TRBJ2-7	many	TGTGCCAGCAGCCACCCCGGGACACAGTACGAGCAGTACTTC	CASSHPGTQYEQYF
TRBV6-1	.	TRBJ2-1	few	TGTGCCAGCAGGGGCCCGAACAATGAGCAGTTCTTC	CASRGPNNEQFF
TRBV6-1	.	TRBJ1-3	.	TGTGCCAGCAGTGAAGGCTTCAGGAGTGGAAACACCATATATTTT	CASSEGFRSGNTIYF
TRBV19	TRBD1	TRBJ2-2	few	TGTGCCAGTAGTCTGACAGGGGGCGCCGGGGAGCTGTTTTTT	CASSLTGGAGELFF
TRBV19	TRBD2	TRBJ2-2	many	TGTGCCAGCCAGGGACTAGCGGGTTCGGGCGGGGAGCTGTTTTTT	CASQGLAGSGGELFF
TRBV25-1	TRBD1	TRBJ1-2	once	TGTGCCAGCTATCGGACAGGGGACGATGGCTACACCTTC	CASYRTGDDGYTF
TRBV11-2	.	TRBJ2-4	many	TGTGCCAGCAGCTTAGTGGACAAAAACATTCAGTACTTC	CASSLVDKNIQYF
TRBV29-1	TRBD1	TRBJ2-7	many	TGCAGCGTTGGAGGGACAGACCGAAGAAACACCTACGAGCAGTACTTC	CSVGGTDRRNTYEQYF
TRBV7-3	.	TRBJ1-1	.	TGTGCCAGCAGCTTTCTGGGGGACACTGAAGCTTTCTTT	CASSFLGDTEAFF
TRBV6-1	TRBD1	TRBJ2-1	many	TGTGCCAGCAGCGCAACGACAGGGGGCTCCTACAATGAGCAGTTCTTC	CASSATTGGSYNEQFF
TRBV29-1	TRBD2	TRBJ2-1	many	TGCAGCGTTGGAAGCGGGAGTCTTAGCAATGAGCAGTTCTTC	CSVGSGSLSNEQFF
TRBV29-1	.	TRBJ1-4	many	TGCAGCGTTGGCTTCGGTGAAAAACTGTTTTTT	CSVGFGEKLFF